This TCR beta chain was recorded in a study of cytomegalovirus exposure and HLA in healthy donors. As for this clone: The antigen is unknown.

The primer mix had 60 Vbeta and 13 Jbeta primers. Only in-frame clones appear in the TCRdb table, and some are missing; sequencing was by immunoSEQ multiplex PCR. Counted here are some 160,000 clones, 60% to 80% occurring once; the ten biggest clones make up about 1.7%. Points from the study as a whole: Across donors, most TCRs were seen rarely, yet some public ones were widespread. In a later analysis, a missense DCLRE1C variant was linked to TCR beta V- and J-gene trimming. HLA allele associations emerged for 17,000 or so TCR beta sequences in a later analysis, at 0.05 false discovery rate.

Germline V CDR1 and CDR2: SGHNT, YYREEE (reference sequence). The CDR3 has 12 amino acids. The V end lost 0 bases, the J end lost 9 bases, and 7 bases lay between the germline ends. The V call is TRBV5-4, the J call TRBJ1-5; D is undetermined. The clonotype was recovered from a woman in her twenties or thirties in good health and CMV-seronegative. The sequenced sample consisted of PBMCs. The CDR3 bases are TGTGCCAGCAGCTTGGAGACTGGGCCCCAGCATTTT. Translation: CASSLETGPQHF. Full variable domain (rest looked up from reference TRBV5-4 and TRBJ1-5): ETGVTQSPTHLIKTRGQQVTLRCSSQSGHNTVSWYQQALGQGPQFIFQYYREEENGRGNFPPRFSGLQFPNYSSELNVNALELDDSALYLCASSLETGPQHFGDGTRLSIL.